Included here is one TCR beta chain sequence, with context. The antigen is undetermined. The germline V gene has CDR1 MNHEY and CDR2 SVGAGI. V lost 0 bases, J lost 5 bases, and 3 bases stayed unmatched. The CDR3 is 15 residues long. Every subset's genomic DNA went evenly onto several immunoSEQ plates. Profiled with immunoSEQ multiplex PCR; TCRdb holds only in-frame clones, not every one. The sample gives around 2.5 million clones, roughly 93% of which show up once; roughly 0.39% is in the top ten. This sample was included in a study of shared clonotypes between healthy human individuals. Points from the study as a whole: Specimens sampled were limited to blood, with tissue repertoires likely differing. Sorted-subset sequencing, rarefaction showed, was incomplete despite large depth.

J is TRBJ1-5 and V is TRBV6-5; 8 nucleotides line up with TRBD1. The sequence was collected from a man aged 18 to 29 in good health. Some clones in this sample may be carry-over from other donors' samples. The source material was naive CD4+ T cells from PBMCs. Subset defined: CD45RA+ positively selected. In DNA, the CDR3 is TGTGCCAGCAGTTACTCGGGACAGGCCGATCAGCCCCAGCATTTT. Amino acids: CASSYSGQADQPQHF.